This T cell receptor beta chain was observed in a study of blood T cell repertoires in COVID-19. CDR3 length: 17 residues. Germline V gives CDR1 SGDLS, CDR2 YYNGEE. With V trimmed by 3 bases and J by 2 bases, 10 bases remained unmatched. The assay was immunoSEQ multiplex PCR, and TCRdb's table has in-frame clones only and misses some. The sample holds 200,000 to 250,000 clones, around 88% seen once. This receptor was identified in a woman aged 25 to 39 who had recovered from COVID-19. The V call is TRBV9, the J call TRBJ1-2; 10 bases fit TRBD1. The sequenced sample was peripheral blood. In DNA form, the CDR3 reads TGTGCCAGCAGCGGAGAGGGACAGGGGACAGCAAACTATGGCTACACCTTC. It codes for CASSGEGQGTANYGYTF.